This T cell receptor beta chain was sequenced for a study of cytomegalovirus exposure and HLA in healthy donors. The V gene's germline CDR1 is SGHTA and CDR2 FQGNSA. The CDR3 is 18 amino acids. V gave up 4 bases and J gave up 3 bases; unmatched junction bases: 14. Vbeta (60) and Jbeta (13) primers were used in the PCR. Sequencing used immunoSEQ multiplex PCR; TCRdb keeps in-frame clones, though not all of them. This sample has fewer than 150,000 clones, with less than 85% found just once. General observations from the study: The study dropped some indistinguishable V segments, TRBV6-2 and TRBV6-3 among them. A later analysis revealed that TCR association rates differed between HLA loci, peaking at DRB1 and bottoming out at HLA-C. As a later analysis showed, several of the most significant clusters appeared to be linked to common viral pathogens.

This clone was recorded only once. Its antigen remains unknown. This chain connects TRBV7-2 to TRBJ2-7; 11 bases fit TRBD1. The sequence derives from a man aged 40-50 years in good health and CMV-seropositive. The sample was PBMCs. CDR3 nucleotides: TGTGCCAGCAGCTATAGATCCCCCGGGACAGGGGGTGTCTACGAGCAGTACTTC. This sequence encodes CASSYRSPGTGGVYEQYF.